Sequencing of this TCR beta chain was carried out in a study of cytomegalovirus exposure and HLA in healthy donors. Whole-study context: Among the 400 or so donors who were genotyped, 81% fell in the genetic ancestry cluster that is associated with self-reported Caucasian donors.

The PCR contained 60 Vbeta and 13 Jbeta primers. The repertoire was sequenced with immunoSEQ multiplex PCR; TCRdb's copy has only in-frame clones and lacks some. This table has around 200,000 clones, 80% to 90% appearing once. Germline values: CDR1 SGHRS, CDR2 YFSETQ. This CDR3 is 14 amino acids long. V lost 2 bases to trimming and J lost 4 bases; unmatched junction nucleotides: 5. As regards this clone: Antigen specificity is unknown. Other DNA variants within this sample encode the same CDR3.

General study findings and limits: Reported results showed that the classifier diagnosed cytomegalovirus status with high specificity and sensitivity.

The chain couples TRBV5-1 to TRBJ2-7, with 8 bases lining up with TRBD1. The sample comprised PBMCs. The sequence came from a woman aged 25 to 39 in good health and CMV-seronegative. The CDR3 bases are TGCGCCAGCAGCTTAGGGACAGGTGGTTACGAGCAGTACTTC. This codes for CASSLGTGGYEQYF.